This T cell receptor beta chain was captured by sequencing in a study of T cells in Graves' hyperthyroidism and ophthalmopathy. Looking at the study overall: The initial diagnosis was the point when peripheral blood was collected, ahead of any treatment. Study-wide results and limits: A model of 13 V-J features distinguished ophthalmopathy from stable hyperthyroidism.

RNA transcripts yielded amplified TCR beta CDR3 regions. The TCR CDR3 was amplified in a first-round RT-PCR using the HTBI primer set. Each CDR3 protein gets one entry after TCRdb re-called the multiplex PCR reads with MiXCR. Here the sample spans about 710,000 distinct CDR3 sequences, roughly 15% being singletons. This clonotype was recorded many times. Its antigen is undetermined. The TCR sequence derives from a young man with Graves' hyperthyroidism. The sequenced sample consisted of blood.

The CDR3 coding sequence is TGTGCCAGCAGTTTTGGGCAGGGTGCTGGCTACACCTTC. This encodes CASSFGQGAGYTF. The rearrangement joins TRBV28 to TRBJ1-2, with D perhaps matching TRBD1 (5 bases). The V end was cut by 3 bases, the J end by 7 bases, with 12 bases between. The CDR3 contains 13 residues. Germline V CDR1 and CDR2: MDHEN, SYDVKM.